This T cell receptor (beta chain) came from a study of blood T cell repertoires in COVID-19. About the research overall: Material from acute and convalescent COVID-19 was sourced from the United States, Italy and Spain. Sources were T cells, B-cell-depleted T cells, or PBMCs; the material itself was cDNA or gDNA.

Per the authors' pipeline: Amplified reference gene primers provided the basis for estimating nucleated cell counts. TCRdb's table, derived via immunoSEQ multiplex PCR, lists solely in-frame clones and lacks some. V and J calls and clone size are given by that table; D and trimming were obtained from the DNA. The profile shows some 50,000 clones, 65% to 85% of them singletons. Germline V gene data show CDR1 as SGDLS and CDR2 as YYNGEE. The length of the CDR3 is 14 residues. V lost 2 bases and J lost 3; bases outside the gene matches: 1. The V call is TRBV9, the J call TRBJ1-3; 8 nucleotides align to TRBD1. Sequenced sample: peripheral blood. This receptor was identified in a middle-aged man with acute or convalescent COVID-19. DNA for the CDR3: TGTGCCAGCAGCGTTGACAGGGGTGGAAACACCATATATTTT. This sequence encodes CASSVDRGGNTIYF.